One sample yielded the 27 T cell receptor beta chains listed below, sequenced in a study of T cells after posttransplantation cyclophosphamide. Generated by immunoSEQ multiplex PCR, the TCRdb table keeps only in-frame clones and is missing some. Found here are tens of thousands of clones, approximately 98% of them singletons; the top ten hold around 0.15%. Cells defined as naive were viable CD3+CD4+ or CD3+CD8+ and CCR7+CD45RA+CD45RO-CD95-CD27+CD28+. The sequenced sample was naive CD4+ T cells sorted from PBMCs. These receptors were taken from a man in his forties in good health, CMV-negative, and a related stem cell transplant donor.

The genes are TRBV7-9 and TRBJ2-3; 12 bases map to TRBD2. With V trimmed by 0 bases and J by 4 bases, 5 bases remained unmatched. The CDR3 contains 17 residues. Per germline, CDR1 SEHNR and CDR2 FQNEAQ (reference sequence). For the CDR3, the DNA is TGTGCCAGCAGCTTAGCAGGACTAGCGGGACGGGCAGATACGCAGTATTTT. Its translation: CASSLAGLAGRADTQYF.

This clone occurred once. This sequence joins TRBV21-1 and TRBJ1-4; the table's TRBD1 call for D was not verified on the DNA. TRBV21-1 is a pseudogene. The CDR3 extends over 15 amino acids. Here the CDR3 DNA reads TGTGCCAGCAGCAAACAGGGGGCGCGGAATGAAAAACTGTTTTTT. It is translated as CASSKQGARNEKLFF.

The V gene is TRBV5-4, the J gene TRBJ2-7; TRBD2 might be the D (6 bases). The CDR3 is 14 amino acids. The germline V and J ends were trimmed by 4 bases and 3 bases, with 14 bases remaining between them. Germline assignment: CDR1 SGHNT and CDR2 YYREEE (reference sequence). The CDR3 spells CASSRIGEDYEQYF. The CDR3, as DNA: TGTGCCAGCAGCCGTATCGGGGAGGACTACGAGCAGTACTTC. The full variable domain, completed using reference TRBV5-4 and TRBJ2-7, is ETGVTQSPTHLIKTRGQQVTLRCSSQSGHNTVSWYQQALGQGPQFIFQYYREEENGRGNFPPRFSGLQFPNYSSELNVNALELDDSALYLCASSRIGEDYEQYFGPGTRLTVT.

This sequence joins TRBV5-6 and TRBJ2-1; 10 positions agree with TRBD1. Germline CDR1 SGHDT, CDR2 YYEEEE. J lost 6 bases, V lost 4 bases, and 10 bases had no gene match. There are 16 residues in the CDR3. CDR3 nucleotides: TGTGCCAGCAGCCCCCCGGGGACAGGGGCTCCCAATGAGCAGTTCTTC. Its translation is CASSPPGTGAPNEQFF. The variable domain in full, completed from reference TRBV5-6 and TRBJ2-1, reads DAGVTQSPTHLIKTRGQQVTLRCSPKSGHDTVSWYQQALGQGPQFIFQYYEEEERQRGNFPDRFSGHQFPNYSSELNVNALLLGDSALYLCASSPPGTGAPNEQFFGPGTRLTVL.

This clone showed up just once. V is TRBV19 and J is TRBJ2-1, with TRBD2 matching over 9 bases. Germline V gene lookup returns CDR1 LNHDA and CDR2 SQIVND (reference sequence). V lost 4 bases and J lost 7; bases outside the gene matches: 5. This CDR3 region has 14 residues. DNA of the CDR3: TGTGCCAGTAGTAGCAGCGGGAGGAGGAATGAGCAGTTCTTC. Its protein is CASSSSGRRNEQFF.

The chain employs TRBV13 and TRBJ1-1; the D is unclear. The V gene lost 3 bases and the J gene lost 4 bases, with 15 bases spanning the gap. Per germline, CDR1 PRHDT and CDR2 FYEKMQ (reference sequence). The length of the CDR3 is 15 residues. The chain's CDR3 is CASSLESGGGTEAFF. The CDR3 region has the DNA TGTGCCAGCAGCTTGGAAAGCGGAGGAGGCACTGAAGCTTTCTTT.

This chain connects TRBV10-3 to TRBJ1-1; D unresolved. This CDR3 has 13 amino acids. The germline V gene encodes CDR1 ENHRY and CDR2 SYGVKD. Trimming removed 0 bases at V and 6 bases at J, with 8 bases between. CDR3 coding DNA: TGTGCCATCAGTGAGTCGGTAACAGCTGAAGCTTTCTTT. It translates to CAISESVTAEAFF.

The chain joins TRBV6-1 to TRBJ2-1, with 13 bases lining up with TRBD2. V was pared by 1 base and J by 9 bases, with 3 bases of the junction left unmatched. There are 15 residues in the CDR3. Per germline, CDR1 MNHNS and CDR2 SASEGT. The CDR3 region is CASSEELAGGGEQFF. CDR3 DNA sequence: TGTGCCAGCAGTGAAGAACTAGCGGGAGGGGGTGAGCAGTTCTTC.

With regard to this clone: This sample also contains other DNA sequences that code for the same CDR3. The chain is built from TRBV13 and TRBJ1-2, with 8 bases lining up with TRBD1. Per the germline V gene, CDR1 is PRHDT and CDR2 is FYEKMQ (reference sequence). The CDR3 sequence is 16 residues long. J was trimmed by 4 bases and V by 6 bases; bases with no gene match: 13. The CDR3 loop is CASSFSGQGQRYGYTF. Here the CDR3 DNA reads TGTGCCAGCAGTTTCAGCGGACAGGGCCAACGCTATGGCTACACCTTC.

CDR3 nucleotide sequence: TGTGCCAGCAGCAAAGATGGACTAGCGGGAGGGCGGAATGAGCAGTTCTTC. This sequence encodes CASSKDGLAGGRNEQFF. The gene calls are TRBV21-1 and TRBJ2-1; TRBD2, the D gene given by the table, was not confirmed from the DNA. TRBV21-1 is a documented pseudogene. The CDR3 runs 17 residues.

The gene calls are TRBV14 and TRBJ2-2; 9 positions agree with TRBD1. Germline V gene data show CDR1 as SGHDN and CDR2 as FVKESK. CDR3 size: 15 residues. V lost 1 base and J lost 5; bases outside the gene matches: 2. The CDR3 here is CASSQGQGGTGELFF. The CDR3 region has the DNA TGTGCCAGCAGCCAAGGACAGGGGGGAACCGGGGAGCTGTTTTTT.

This chain joins TRBV5-6 and TRBJ1-2; D may be TRBD1 (6 bases). The CDR3 is made up of 16 amino acids. The V gene lost 2 bases and the J gene lost 7 bases, with 21 bases spanning the gap. The germline CDR1 and CDR2 sequences are SGHDT and YYEEEE. Here the CDR3 DNA reads TGTGCCAGCAGCTTCCCCGGGATCGCCTCAGGGGTTGGCTACACCTTC. This sequence encodes CASSFPGIASGVGYTF. The full variable domain, rest sourced from reference TRBV5-6 and TRBJ1-2, is DAGVTQSPTHLIKTRGQQVTLRCSPKSGHDTVSWYQQALGQGPQFIFQYYEEEERQRGNFPDRFSGHQFPNYSSELNVNALLLGDSALYLCASSFPGIASGVGYTFGSGTRLTVV.

In DNA, the CDR3 is TGTGCCACCAGCACCCACGGGAAGAGAGATACGCAGTATTTT. This translates into CATSTHGKRDTQYF. The gene calls are TRBV15 and TRBJ2-3; tentative D call: TRBD2 (5 bases). Trimming removed 4 bases at V and 5 bases at J, with 13 bases between. Germline V gives CDR1 LNHNV, CDR2 YYDKDF (reference sequence). The CDR3 is 14 amino acids.

This clone was recorded only once. This chain links TRBV7-2 with TRBJ2-7; the D is unclear. CDR3 size: 11 residues. Germline V gene lookup returns CDR1 SGHTA and CDR2 FQGNSA. Trimming took 5 bases from V and 1 from J, leaving 3 bases between them. The CDR3 spells CASSASYEQYF. In nucleotides, the CDR3 is TGTGCCAGCAGCGCGTCCTACGAGCAGTACTTC.

This chain links TRBV6-5 with TRBJ1-2, with 11 nucleotides matching TRBD1. The CDR3 is made up of 14 amino acids. Germline V gives CDR1 MNHEY, CDR2 SVGAGI. V shed 8 bases, J shed 4 bases, and the junction held 6 bases outside the gene matches. CDR3 bases: TGTGCCAGCGGGAGGACAGGGGGCTTCTATGGCTACACCTTC. As protein: CASGRTGGFYGYTF.

The chain recombines TRBV5-1 with TRBJ1-1; D uncertain. V lost 1 base and J 0 bases, leaving 7 bases between the germline ends. CDR1 and CDR2 from the germline V gene are SGHRS and YFSETQ. The CDR3 has 14 amino acids. The CDR3 sequence: CASSLTTMNTEAFF. The CDR3 DNA reads as TGCGCCAGCAGCTTGACGACAATGAACACTGAAGCTTTCTTT.

The chain uses TRBV4-3 and TRBJ1-2, with D possibly being TRBD1 (6 bases). Trimming removed 2 bases from V and 4 bases from J, with 14 bases in between. This CDR3 is 15 amino acids long. Looked up from germline, CDR1 is LGHNA and CDR2 is YSLEER. CDR3 sequence: CASSQFVGTIYGYTF. The CDR3, as DNA: TGCGCCAGCAGCCAATTCGTCGGGACAATCTATGGCTACACCTTC.

This chain links TRBV27 with TRBJ1-5, with 7 bases aligning to TRBD1. V shed 3 bases and J 6 bases; nucleotides not matched to a gene: 5. CDR1 is MNHEY, CDR2 SMNVEV, per germline (reference sequence). The CDR3 consists of 14 residues. CDR3 in amino acids: CASSFTGAGQPQHF. The CDR3 bases are TGTGCCAGCAGTTTCACAGGGGCAGGTCAGCCCCAGCATTTT.

The V call is TRBV18, the J call TRBJ1-5; 7 bases line up with TRBD1. Germline V gene data show CDR1 as KGHSH and CDR2 as LQKENI. Trimming at V came to 1 base and at J to 1 base, leaving 1 base not matched to a gene. The CDR3 has 15 residues. The CDR3: CASSPRDSSNQPQHF. DNA of the CDR3: TGTGCCAGCTCACCACGGGACAGCAGCAATCAGCCCCAGCATTTT.

The chain couples TRBV28 to TRBJ1-5; D remains ambiguous. Germline V CDR1 and CDR2: MDHEN, SYDVKM. The CDR3 has 12 amino acids. Trimming removed 5 bases at V and 4 bases at J, with 6 bases between. The CDR3 nucleotides are TGTGCCAGCAGTGTCGGTAATCAGCCCCAGCATTTT. This gives the protein CASSVGNQPQHF.

This chain uses TRBV5-1 with TRBJ1-3, with TRBD1 matching 8 bases. The CDR3 covers 16 residues. Germline V gives CDR1 SGHRS, CDR2 YFSETQ. V lost 0 bases and J lost 2; bases outside the gene matches: 4. CDR3 bases: TGCGCCAGCAGCTTGGCCCCGACAGGGGCTGGAAACACCATATATTTT. Amino acid sequence: CASSLAPTGAGNTIYF. The full variable domain, with the rest looked up from reference TRBV5-1 and TRBJ1-3, is KAGVTQTPRYLIKTRGQQVTLSCSPISGHRSVSWYQQTPGQGLQFLFEYFSETQRNKGNFPGRFSGRQFSNSRSEMNVSTLELGDSALYLCASSLAPTGAGNTIYFGEGSWLTVV.

The chain employs TRBV10-3 and TRBJ1-5; D uncertain. Germline CDR1 is ENHRY and CDR2 is SYGVKD. The V end lost 9 bases, the J end lost 2 bases, and 14 bases lay between the germline ends. The CDR3 contains 14 residues. The CDR3 bases are TGTGCCATGCCGAGACACCTTTGCAATCAGCCCCAGCATTTT. Encoded protein: CAMPRHLCNQPQHF.

This clone was observed once. This chain joins TRBV15 and TRBJ2-1; TRBD2 is a possible D gene (5 bases). Germline V gene data show CDR1 as LNHNV and CDR2 as YYDKDF (reference sequence). This CDR3 has 15 residues. Between the trimmed V and J ends, which lost 2 bases and 4 bases, there was a span of 12 bases. The CDR3 is CATSRRAGVYNEQFF. CDR3 DNA sequence: TGTGCCACCAGCAGACGCGCCGGGGTATACAATGAGCAGTTCTTC.

The V call is TRBV7-8, the J call TRBJ1-5, with 11 bases identical to TRBD1. The V and J ends lost 5 bases and 6 bases, in that order; junction bases with no gene match: 6. The CDR3 runs to 15 residues. Germline values: CDR1 SGHVS, CDR2 FQNEAQ. CDR3 protein: CASSPTGTGGQPQHF. For the CDR3, the DNA is TGTGCCAGCAGCCCAACTGGGACAGGGGGTCAGCCCCAGCATTTT.

In DNA, the CDR3 is TGTGCCAGCAGTCTATCCTCCGGGACAGCTCCTTACGAGCAGTACTTC. It codes for CASSLSSGTAPYEQYF. The V and J genes are TRBV28 and TRBJ2-7, with 7 nucleotides matching TRBD1. With V trimmed by 5 bases and J by 4 bases, 14 bases remained unmatched. The CDR3 contains 16 residues. The germline V gene encodes CDR1 MDHEN and CDR2 SYDVKM.

The rearrangement joins TRBV25-1 to TRBJ2-5; 8 bases are shared with TRBD2. CDR3 length: 16 amino acids. Germline loops: CDR1 MGHDK, CDR2 SYGVNS. The trim removed 3 bases at V and 0 bases at J, leaving 6 bases unmatched. The CDR3 DNA reads as TGTGCCAGCAGTGATGGGGGACTAGGGTACCAAGAGACCCAGTACTTC. It specifies CASSDGGLGYQETQYF.

The gene calls are TRBV14 and TRBJ2-1; D may be TRBD2 (6 bases). The V gene lost 3 bases and the J gene lost 14 bases, with 17 bases spanning the gap. The CDR3 spans 13 residues. Per germline, CDR1 SGHDN and CDR2 FVKESK. The CDR3, as DNA: TGTGCCAGCAGCCAGGGATCCCGGGACTCCAAGTTCTTC. It encodes CASSQGSRDSKFF.